Listed here is a single T cell receptor (beta chain). Its matching antigen is unknown. The data were produced by immunoSEQ multiplex PCR, yet TCRdb's version contains in-frame clones alone and is incomplete. The table has under 130,000 clones, 70% to 90% seen once. This specimen belongs to a study of cytomegalovirus exposure and HLA in healthy donors. Across the study: A subsequent analysis reported that the 100 to 150 validation repertoires were produced on the same platform that had also been used for the 500 to 700 first-cohort repertoires.

Whole-study results and caveats: Researchers catalogued 160 or so TCR beta chains as cytomegalovirus-associated. Across donors, most TCRs were seen rarely, yet some public ones were widespread.

CDR1 is SEHNR, CDR2 FQNEAQ, per germline (reference sequence). Trimming took 5 bases from V and 0 from J, leaving 11 bases between them. This CDR3 region has 15 residues. This sequence originates from a woman between 18 and 30 years old in good health and CMV-seropositive. What was sequenced was PBMCs. This chain joins TRBV7-9 and TRBJ2-1; D is uncertain. The CDR3: CASSTPVISYNEQFF. In DNA form, the CDR3 reads TGTGCCAGCAGCACCCCAGTTATCTCCTACAATGAGCAGTTCTTC.